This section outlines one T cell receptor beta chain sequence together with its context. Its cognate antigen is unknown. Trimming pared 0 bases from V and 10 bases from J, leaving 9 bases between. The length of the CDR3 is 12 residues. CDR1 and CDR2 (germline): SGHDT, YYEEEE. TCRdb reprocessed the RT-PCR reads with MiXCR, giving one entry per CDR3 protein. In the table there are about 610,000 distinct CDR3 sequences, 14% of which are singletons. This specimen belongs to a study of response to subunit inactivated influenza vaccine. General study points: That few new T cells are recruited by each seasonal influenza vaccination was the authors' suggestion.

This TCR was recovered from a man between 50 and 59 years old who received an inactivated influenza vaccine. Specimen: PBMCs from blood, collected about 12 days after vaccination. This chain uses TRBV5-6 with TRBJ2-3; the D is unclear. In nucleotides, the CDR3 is TGTGCCAGCAGCTTGGGGCTAGAGCCGCAGTATTTT. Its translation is CASSLGLEPQYF.